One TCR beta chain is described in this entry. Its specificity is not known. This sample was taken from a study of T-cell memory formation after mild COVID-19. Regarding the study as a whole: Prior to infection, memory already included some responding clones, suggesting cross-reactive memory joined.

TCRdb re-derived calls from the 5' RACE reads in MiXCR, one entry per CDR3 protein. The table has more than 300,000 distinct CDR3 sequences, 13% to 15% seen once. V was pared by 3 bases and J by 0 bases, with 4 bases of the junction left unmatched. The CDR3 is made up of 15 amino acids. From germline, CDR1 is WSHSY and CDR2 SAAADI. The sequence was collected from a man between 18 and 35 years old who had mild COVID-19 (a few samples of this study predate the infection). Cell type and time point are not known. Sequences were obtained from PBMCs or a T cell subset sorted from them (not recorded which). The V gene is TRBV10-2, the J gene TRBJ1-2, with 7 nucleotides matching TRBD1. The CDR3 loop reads CASSDSGGTNYGYTF. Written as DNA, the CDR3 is TGCGCCAGCAGTGATTCAGGGGGGACTAACTATGGCTACACCTTC.